This T cell receptor beta chain derives from a study of T-cell reconstitution after alpha-beta-depleted transplantation in children. Many counts were recorded for this clonotype. Its matching antigen is unknown. Whole-study findings and limits: Several hundred expanded graft clones reportedly were the source of alpha-beta T cells about two months after transplant. Newly generated T cells supplied most T-cell counts and diversity one year post-transplant. Diversity of TCRbeta at day 60 was high in some patients, arising from surviving recipient T cells and thymic progenitors.

CDR1 and CDR2 from the germline V gene are SGHRS and YFSETQ. The CDR3 is 14 amino acids. V lost 1 base and J lost 5, with 12 bases in between. Library preparation (for TCRbeta) was performed with unique molecular identifiers. TCRdb itself ran the PCR reads through MiXCR, one entry per CDR3 protein. Among 120,000 or so distinct CDR3 sequences listed, under 25% were seen once. Sequencing used PBMCs, mostly from graft donor cells, obtained 180 days after TCRalphabeta/CD19-depleted stem cell transplant. The clonotype originates from a male patient under 10 years old who had a stem cell transplant for chronic granulomatous disease, so the T cells may come from the graft donor. The chain links TRBV5-1 to TRBJ2-5, with a possible D match to TRBD2 (6 bases). CDR3 in DNA: TGCGCCAGCAGCTTGCACGGGAGTGGGGAGACCCAGTACTTC. Translation: CASSLHGSGETQYF.